The rows below give T cell receptor beta chains drawn from one sample of a study of blood T cell repertoires in COVID-19. The assay was immunoSEQ multiplex PCR, and TCRdb's table has in-frame clones only and misses some. The sample holds a few hundred thousand clones, approximately 90% seen once. Material for sequencing was peripheral blood. These receptor sequences come from a woman aged 40 to 50 with acute or convalescent COVID-19. Both conserved end residues are part of each CDR3. D genes are given only for firm matches. A row's size may be missing; if present it is once, few, many or a size class.

d_gene,v_gene,abundance,j_gene,CDR3nt,CDR3aa
NA,TRBV4-1,NA,TRBJ1-5,TGCGCCAGCAGCCAAGTAGCCCGAGCCTATAGCAATCAGCCCCAGCATTTT,CASSQVARAYSNQPQHF
NA,TRBV19,NA,TRBJ1-1,TGTGCCAGTATCTACCGGGGAAAAGGCGGTGAAGCTTTCTTT,CASIYRGKGGEAFF
NA,TRBV9,NA,TRBJ1-1,TGTGCCAGCAGCCTGGAGAATCGGAACACTGAAGCTTTCTTT,CASSLENRNTEAFF
NA,TRBV7-6,once,TRBJ2-1,TGTGCCAGCAGCTTAGGAGGTTATGAGCAGTTCTTC,CASSLGGYEQFF
TRBD1,TRBV5-6,NA,TRBJ1-3,TGTGCCAGCACCCCCTGGACAGGGACTGGAAACACCATATATTTT,CASTPWTGTGNTIYF
NA,TRBV30,NA,TRBJ1-1,TGTGCCATGACAGTCATGAACACTGAAGCTTTCTTT,CAMTVMNTEAFF
NA,TRBV19,NA,TRBJ2-1,TGTGCCAGTAGTATAGGGGGGGGGCCCCAATACAATGAGCAGTTCTTC,CASSIGGGPQYNEQFF
NA,TRBV29-1,few,TRBJ1-2,TGCAGCGTTGACAAAACATCTAACTATGGCTACACCTTC,CSVDKTSNYGYTF
TRBD2,TRBV6-1,NA,TRBJ2-5,TGTGCCAGCAGTGAGGCGGAGGGAGGGCTAGAGACCCAGTACTTC,CASSEAEGGLETQYF
TRBD1,TRBV19,NA,TRBJ2-1,TGTGCCAGTACCGACGCAGGGGGCAATGAGCAGTTCTTC,CASTDAGGNEQFF
NA,TRBV11-1,NA,TRBJ1-6,TGTGCCAGCAGCTTATTACTGAACCCTAATTCACCCCTCCACTTT,CASSLLLNPNSPLHF
TRBD2,TRBV11-2,NA,TRBJ2-2,TGTGCCAGCAGCTTACGGAAGGGAAGCGGGGGAAGGGCCGGGGAGCTGTTTTTT,CASSLRKGSGGRAGELFF
NA,TRBV30,few,TRBJ1-3,TGTGCCTGGAGTGCAGGCCCTGGAAACACCATATATTTT,CAWSAGPGNTIYF
TRBD1,TRBV19,NA,TRBJ1-3,TGTGCCAGCTGGGACAGGAGCTCTGGAAACACCATATATTTT,CASWDRSSGNTIYF
TRBD1,TRBV7-3,NA,TRBJ2-5,TGTGCCAGCAGCTCCCAAGAGACAGGGATGGGGGAGACCCAGTACTTC,CASSSQETGMGETQYF
NA,TRBV19,NA,TRBJ2-3,TGTGCCAGTAGTATTCCTGGCAGGATGAACACAGATACGCAGTATTTT,CASSIPGRMNTDTQYF
NA,TRBV29-1,NA,TRBJ1-2,TGCAGCGCCATGACAGATCACTATGGCTACACCTTC,CSAMTDHYGYTF
TRBD1,TRBV19,NA,TRBJ1-2,TGTGCCAGTAGTATGGCCAGGGACAGGGGGATCTTTAACTATGGCTACACCTTC,CASSMARDRGIFNYGYTF
NA,TRBV5-1,NA,TRBJ2-5,TGCGCCAGCAGCTTGGCAGGGTGGCAAGAGACCCAGTACTTC,CASSLAGWQETQYF
NA,TRBV7-9,NA,TRBJ1-1,TGTGCCAGCAGCATGAATCAGGGTGGCACTGAAGCTTTCTTT,CASSMNQGGTEAFF
NA,TRBV6-2/TRBV6-3,NA,TRBJ1-2,TGTGCCAGCAGTACCGGGACACACTATGGCTACACCTTC,CASSTGTHYGYTF
TRBD1,TRBV2,once,TRBJ2-3,TGTGCCAGCAGTGAAGCCTGGACAGGGACCACAGATACGCAGTATTTT,CASSEAWTGTTDTQYF
NA,TRBV5-1,NA,TRBJ2-1,TGCGCCAGCAAATGGGGCGGGGAGAGTGAGCAGTTCTTC,CASKWGGESEQFF
TRBD1,TRBV2,NA,TRBJ1-6,TGTGCCAGCAGTGAAGGAATGAGAACAGGGGCTAATTCACCCCTCCACTTT,CASSEGMRTGANSPLHF
NA,TRBV24-1,few,TRBJ1-5,TGTGCCACCAGTGATAACAGGGTAAGCAATCAGCCCCAGCATTTT,CATSDNRVSNQPQHF
TRBD1,TRBV19,NA,TRBJ1-2,TGTGCCAGTAGTATGACAGGGGAGTATGGCTACACCTTC,CASSMTGEYGYTF
NA,TRBV5-5,NA,TRBJ1-3,TGTGCCAGCAGCTTGGACGACAGGTACTCTGGAAACACCATATATTTT,CASSLDDRYSGNTIYF
NA,TRBV18,NA,TRBJ2-3,TGTGCCAGCTCACCAGTAAACCAGGGGAGCACAGATACGCAGTATTTT,CASSPVNQGSTDTQYF
NA,TRBV19,NA,TRBJ1-5,TGTGCCAGCCAACCACCCGGGACATTCGATCAGCCCCAGCATTTT,CASQPPGTFDQPQHF
NA,TRBV5-4,NA,TRBJ1-2,TGTGCCAGCAGCTTGGAGGGGTCGGACGGCTACACCTTC,CASSLEGSDGYTF
NA,TRBV5-1,NA,TRBJ2-2,TGCGCCAGCAGCTCGGGCGGGGGGGAGCTGTTTTTT,CASSSGGGELFF